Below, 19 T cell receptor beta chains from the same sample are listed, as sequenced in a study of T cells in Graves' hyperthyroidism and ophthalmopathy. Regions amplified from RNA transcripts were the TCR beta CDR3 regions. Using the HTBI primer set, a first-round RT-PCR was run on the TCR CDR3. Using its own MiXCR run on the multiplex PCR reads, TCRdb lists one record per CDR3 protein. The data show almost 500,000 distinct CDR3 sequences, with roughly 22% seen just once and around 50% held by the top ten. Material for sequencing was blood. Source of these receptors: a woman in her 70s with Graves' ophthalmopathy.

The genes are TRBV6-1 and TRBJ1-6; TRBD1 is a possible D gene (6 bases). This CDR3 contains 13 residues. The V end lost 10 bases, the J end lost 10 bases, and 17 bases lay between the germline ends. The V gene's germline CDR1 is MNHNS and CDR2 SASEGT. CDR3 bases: TGTGCCACCACGTGGGGGGCCGAATCACCCCTCCACTTT. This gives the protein CATTWGAESPLHF.

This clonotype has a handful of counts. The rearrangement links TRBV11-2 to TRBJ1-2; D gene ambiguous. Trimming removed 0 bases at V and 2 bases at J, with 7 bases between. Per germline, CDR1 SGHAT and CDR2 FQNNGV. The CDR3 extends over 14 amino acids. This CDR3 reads CASSLDLVNYGYTF. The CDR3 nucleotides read TGTGCCAGCAGCTTAGATCTTGTAAACTATGGCTACACCTTC.

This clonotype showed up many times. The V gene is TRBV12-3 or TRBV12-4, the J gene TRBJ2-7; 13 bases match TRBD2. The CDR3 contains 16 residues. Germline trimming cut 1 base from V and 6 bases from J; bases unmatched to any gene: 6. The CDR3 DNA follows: TGTGCCAGCAGTTTAGGACTAGCGGGAGGCGTCTCCGAGCAGTACTTC. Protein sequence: CASSLGLAGGVSEQYF.

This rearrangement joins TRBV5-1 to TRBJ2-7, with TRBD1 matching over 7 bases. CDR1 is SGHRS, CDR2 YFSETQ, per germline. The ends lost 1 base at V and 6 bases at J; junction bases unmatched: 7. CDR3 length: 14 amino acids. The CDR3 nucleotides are TGCGCCAGCAGCTTGAACGGACAGGAAGGCGAGCAGTACTTC. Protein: CASSLNGQEGEQYF.

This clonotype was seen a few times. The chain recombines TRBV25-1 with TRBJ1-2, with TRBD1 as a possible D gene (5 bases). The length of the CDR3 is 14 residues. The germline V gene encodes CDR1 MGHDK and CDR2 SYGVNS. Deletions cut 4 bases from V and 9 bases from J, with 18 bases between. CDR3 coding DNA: TGTGCCAGCAGTGTGTCATCTACAGGTCTGCGCTACACCTTC. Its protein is CASSVSSTGLRYTF.

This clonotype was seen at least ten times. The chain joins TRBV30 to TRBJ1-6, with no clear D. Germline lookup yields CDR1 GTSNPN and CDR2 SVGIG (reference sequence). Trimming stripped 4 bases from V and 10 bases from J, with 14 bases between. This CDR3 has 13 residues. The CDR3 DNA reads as TGTGCCTGGAAACAAGGAGGGAGCTCACCCCTCCACTTT. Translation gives CAWKQGGSSPLHF.

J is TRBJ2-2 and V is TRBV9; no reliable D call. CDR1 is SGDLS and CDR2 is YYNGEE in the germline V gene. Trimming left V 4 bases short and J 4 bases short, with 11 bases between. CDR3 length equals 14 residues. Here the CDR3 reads CASSPATSTGELFF. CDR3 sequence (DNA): TGTGCCAGCAGCCCCGCTACATCCACCGGGGAGCTGTTTTTT.

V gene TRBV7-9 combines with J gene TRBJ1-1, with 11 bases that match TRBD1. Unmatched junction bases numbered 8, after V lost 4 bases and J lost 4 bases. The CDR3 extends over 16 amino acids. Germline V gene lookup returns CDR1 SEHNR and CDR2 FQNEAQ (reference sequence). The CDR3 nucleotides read TGTGCCAGCAGCTCGGAACAAGGACAGGGGGCCACTGAAGCTTTCTTT. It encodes CASSSEQGQGATEAFF.

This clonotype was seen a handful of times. Here the CDR3 reads CSARDFATVSYNEQFF. The CDR3 DNA sequence: TGCAGTGCTAGAGATTTCGCAACGGTCTCCTACAATGAGCAGTTCTTC. The rearrangement joins TRBV20-1 to TRBJ2-1, with D uncertain. Germline V gene sequence: CDR1 DFQATT, CDR2 SNEGSKA (reference sequence). The germline V and J ends were trimmed by 0 bases and 0 bases, with 12 bases remaining between them. CDR3 size: 16 residues.

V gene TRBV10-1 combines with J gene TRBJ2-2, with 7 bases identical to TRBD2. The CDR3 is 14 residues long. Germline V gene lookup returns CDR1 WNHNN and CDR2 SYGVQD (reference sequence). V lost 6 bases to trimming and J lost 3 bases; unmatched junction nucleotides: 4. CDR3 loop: CASRASGYTGELFF. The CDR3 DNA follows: TGCGCCAGCAGAGCTAGCGGATACACCGGGGAGCTGTTTTTT.

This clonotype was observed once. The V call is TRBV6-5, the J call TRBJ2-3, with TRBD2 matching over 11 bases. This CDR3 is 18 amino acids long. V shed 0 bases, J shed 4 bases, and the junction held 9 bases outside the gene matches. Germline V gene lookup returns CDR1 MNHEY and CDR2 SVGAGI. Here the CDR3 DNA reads TGTGCCAGCAGTTACTCCGGACTAGCGGGTAAAGGAGCAGATACGCAGTATTTT. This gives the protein CASSYSGLAGKGADTQYF.

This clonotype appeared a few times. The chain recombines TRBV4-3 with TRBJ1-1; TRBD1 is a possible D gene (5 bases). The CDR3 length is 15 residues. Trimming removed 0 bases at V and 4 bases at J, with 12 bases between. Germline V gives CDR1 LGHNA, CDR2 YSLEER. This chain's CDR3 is CASSQDIFGGTEAFF. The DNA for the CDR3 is TGCGCCAGCAGCCAAGATATTTTCGGGGGCACTGAAGCTTTCTTT.

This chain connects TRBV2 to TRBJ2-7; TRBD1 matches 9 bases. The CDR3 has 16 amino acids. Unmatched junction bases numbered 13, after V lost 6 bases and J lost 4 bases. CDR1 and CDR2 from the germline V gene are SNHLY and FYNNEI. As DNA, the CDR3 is TGTGCCAGCAGGAAGGGTTTGGGACAGGGATCGTACGAGCAGTACTTC. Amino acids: CASRKGLGQGSYEQYF.

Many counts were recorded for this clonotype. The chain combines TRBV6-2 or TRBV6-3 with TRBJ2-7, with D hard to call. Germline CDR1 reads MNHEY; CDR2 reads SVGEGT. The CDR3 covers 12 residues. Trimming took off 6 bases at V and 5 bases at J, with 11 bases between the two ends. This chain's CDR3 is CASRAGLNEQYF. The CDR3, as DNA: TGTGCCAGCAGGGCAGGCCTCAACGAGCAGTACTTC.

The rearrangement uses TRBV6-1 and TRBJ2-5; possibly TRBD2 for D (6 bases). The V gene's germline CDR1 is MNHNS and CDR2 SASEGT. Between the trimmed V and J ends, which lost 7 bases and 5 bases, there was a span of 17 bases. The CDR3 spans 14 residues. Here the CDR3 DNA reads TGTGCCAGCATGAAAACCGGGAGAAGGGAGACCCAGTACTTC. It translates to CASMKTGRRETQYF.

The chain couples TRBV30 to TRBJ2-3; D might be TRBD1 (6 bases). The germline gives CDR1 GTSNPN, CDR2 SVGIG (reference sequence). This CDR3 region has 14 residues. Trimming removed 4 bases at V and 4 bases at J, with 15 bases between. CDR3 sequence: CAWTDGQIADTQYF. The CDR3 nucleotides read TGTGCCTGGACCGACGGACAGATCGCAGATACGCAGTATTTT.

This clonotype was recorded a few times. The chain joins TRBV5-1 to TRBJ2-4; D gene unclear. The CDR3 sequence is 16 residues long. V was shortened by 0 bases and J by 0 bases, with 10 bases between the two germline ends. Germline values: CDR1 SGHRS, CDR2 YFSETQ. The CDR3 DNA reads TGCGCCAGCAGCTTGGACGATCTCCTAGCCAAAAACATTCAGTACTTC. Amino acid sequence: CASSLDDLLAKNIQYF.

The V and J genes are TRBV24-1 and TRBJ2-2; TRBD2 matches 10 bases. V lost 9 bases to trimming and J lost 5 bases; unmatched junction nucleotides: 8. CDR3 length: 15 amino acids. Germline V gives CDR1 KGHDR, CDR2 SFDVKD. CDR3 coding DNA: TGTGCCACCGGGATAGCGGGAGGCTCAACCGGGGAGCTGTTTTTT. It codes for CATGIAGGSTGELFF.

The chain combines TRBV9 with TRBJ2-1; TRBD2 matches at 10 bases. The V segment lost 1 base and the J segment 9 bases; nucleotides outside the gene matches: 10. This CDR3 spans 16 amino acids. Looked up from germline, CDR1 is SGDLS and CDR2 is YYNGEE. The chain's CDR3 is CASSVTGAGGNFEQFF. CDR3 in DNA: TGTGCCAGCAGCGTAACCGGAGCGGGAGGGAATTTTGAGCAGTTCTTC.